The 17 T cell receptor beta chains in this list originate from one sample, sequenced in a study of T cell responses to AZD1222 COVID-19 vaccine. The table came from immunoSEQ multiplex PCR; TCRdb's copy has only in-frame clones and leaves some out. The sample has 140,000 or so clones; more than 90% are singletons. The sample consisted of peripheral blood, taken on day 0 of AZD1222 vaccination. Receptors originate from an adult in good health.

V and J are TRBV14 and TRBJ2-3; D remains ambiguous. CDR3 length equals 15 residues. Deletions cut 0 bases from V and 3 bases from J, with 10 bases between. Germline V gene data show CDR1 as SGHDN and CDR2 as FVKESK. The CDR3 is CASSQDLRPTDTQYF. CDR3 nucleotides: TGTGCCAGCAGCCAAGATCTTAGACCTACAGATACGCAGTATTTT.

This chain connects TRBV27 to TRBJ2-7; 9 bases map to TRBD1. Germline V gene lookup returns CDR1 MNHEY and CDR2 SMNVEV (reference sequence). The V and J ends lost 5 bases and 3 bases, in that order; junction bases with no gene match: 5. This CDR3 has 14 amino acids. DNA of the CDR3: TGTGCCAGCAGTCCCCGGGACAGGGTCTACGAGCAGTACTTC. Translated: CASSPRDRVYEQYF.

A single count supports this clone. The chain recombines TRBV7-3 with TRBJ2-3; TRBD1 aligns across 8 bases. CDR1 and CDR2 from the germline V gene are SGHTA and FQGTGA. J was trimmed by 2 bases and V by 5 bases; bases with no gene match: 6. There are 15 residues in the CDR3. The CDR3 loop is CASSRGQGITDTQYF. The CDR3 nucleotides are TGTGCCAGCAGCAGAGGACAGGGAATCACAGATACGCAGTATTTT.

Points on this clone: One end of the junction fails to match germline, which may point to a read error. The chain recombines TRBV11-2 with TRBJ2-7; TRBD1 might be the D (8 bases). The CDR3 totals 13 residues. Germline V lookup: CDR1 SGHAT, CDR2 FQNNGV. DNA of the CDR3: TGTGCCAGCAGCTTTTATGGGGGGGACAGGCTGAACTTC. This translates into CASSFYGGDRLNF.

This chain joins TRBV9 and TRBJ1-2; D possibly corresponds to TRBD1 (6 bases). The CDR3 length is 14 residues. The ends were cut back, 5 bases at V and 7 bases at J, with 18 bases in the middle. Germline V lookup: CDR1 SGDLS, CDR2 YYNGEE. The CDR3 sequence: CASSSLQGERGYTF. The CDR3 nucleotides are TGTGCCAGCAGTTCCTTACAGGGAGAGCGTGGCTACACCTTC.

This chain's CDR3 is CASSLVAGGYEQYF. CDR3 DNA: TGTGCCAGCAGCTTAGTGGCAGGGGGCTACGAGCAGTACTTC. The chain couples TRBV7-2 to TRBJ2-7; the match to TRBD1 covers 7 bases. CDR3 length: 14 amino acids. V lost 1 base, J lost 3 bases, and 3 bases stayed unmatched. Germline CDR1 and CDR2: SGHTA and FQGNSA.

V usage is TRBV12-5 and J usage is TRBJ2-3, with 11 bases lining up with TRBD2. The CDR3 has 13 residues. In germline, CDR1 is LGHNT, CDR2 FRNRAP. Unmatched junction bases numbered 2, after V lost 6 bases and J lost 6 bases. CDR3 amino acids: CASGPSGGDTQYF. DNA of the CDR3: TGTGCTAGTGGCCCTAGCGGGGGGGATACGCAGTATTTT. Looking up the rest from reference TRBV12-5 and TRBJ2-3 gives the full variable domain: DARVTQTPRHKVTEMGQEVTMRCQPILGHNTVFWYRQTMMQGLELLAYFRNRAPLDDSGMPKDRFSAEMPDATLATLKIQPSEPRDSAVYFCASGPSGGDTQYFGPGTRLTVL.

CDR3 bases: TGTGCCAGCAGCGAACGACAACGGCACTATGGCTACACCTTC. Translated: CASSERQRHYGYTF. The V and J genes are TRBV3-1 (or the pseudogene TRBV3-2) and TRBJ1-2, with D uncertain. The length of the CDR3 is 14 residues. Germline V gene data show CDR1 as LGHDT and CDR2 as YNNKEL (reference sequence). V was clipped by 5 bases and J by 3 bases, with 13 bases between them.

The chain joins TRBV28 to TRBJ2-2; D possibly corresponds to TRBD2 (5 bases). This CDR3 is 13 amino acids long. V was cut by 10 bases and J by 1 base, with 10 bases left in between. Germline CDR1 MDHEN, CDR2 SYDVKM. This chain's CDR3 is CATSGLNTGELFF. The CDR3, as DNA: TGTGCCACCAGCGGCCTGAACACCGGGGAGCTGTTTTTT.

The V call is TRBV2, the J call TRBJ2-5; possibly TRBD1 for D (6 bases). Trimming took 7 bases from V and 7 from J, leaving 13 bases between them. Germline V gene lookup returns CDR1 SNHLY and CDR2 FYNNEI. CDR3 length: 12 residues. The CDR3 sequence is CASTSSRGTQYF. The CDR3 nucleotides read TGTGCCAGCACCTCGAGCAGGGGGACCCAGTACTTC. Variable domain in full (rest from reference TRBV2 and TRBJ2-5): EPEVTQTPSHQVTQMGQEVILRCVPISNHLYFYWYRQILGQKVEFLVSFYNNEISEKSEIFDDQFSVERPDGSNFTLKIRSTKLEDSAMYFCASTSSRGTQYFGPGTRLLVL.

The rearrangement uses TRBV19 and TRBJ1-6, with D unclear. Germline CDR1 LNHDA, CDR2 SQIVND (reference sequence). The V end lost 3 bases, the J end lost 4 bases, and 10 bases lay between the germline ends. The CDR3 has 15 amino acids. This CDR3 reads CASSIQAHYNSPLHF. For the CDR3, the DNA is TGTGCCAGTAGTATCCAGGCCCATTATAATTCACCCCTCCACTTT.

This chain uses TRBV5-1 with TRBJ2-7; the match to TRBD2 covers 12 bases. The CDR3 is made up of 15 amino acids. Per germline, CDR1 SGHRS and CDR2 YFSETQ. The junction had 1 base not matched to a gene; V was cut back by 0 bases and J by 3 bases. CDR3 residues: CASSLVLAGGYEQYF. CDR3 sequence (DNA): TGCGCCAGCAGCTTGGTACTAGCGGGGGGCTACGAGCAGTACTTC.

The chain joins TRBV27 to TRBJ2-1; D not resolved. CDR1 is MNHEY, CDR2 SMNVEV, per germline (reference sequence). V shed 3 bases and J shed 4 bases, with 7 bases lying between them. The CDR3 is 13 residues long. In DNA, the CDR3 is TGTGCCAGCAGTTTTAGAAGTTACAATGAGCAGTTCTTC. This translates into CASSFRSYNEQFF.

This chain joins TRBV19 and TRBJ1-2; TRBD1 matches 7 bases. Germline V gene lookup returns CDR1 LNHDA and CDR2 SQIVND (reference sequence). V was pared by 7 bases and J by 4 bases, with 9 bases of the junction left unmatched. The CDR3 spans 14 residues. CDR3 nucleotides: TGTGCCAGTACCCCTTCGACAGGGCTCTATGGCTACACCTTC. The encoded protein is CASTPSTGLYGYTF.

This clone was observed once. One end of the junction fails to match germline, which may point to a read error. This chain links TRBV9 with TRBJ1-5; D is perhaps TRBD1 (5 bases). The V gene's germline CDR1 is SGDLS and CDR2 YYNGEE. CDR3 length: 16 amino acids. Written as DNA, the CDR3 is TGTGCCAGCAGAGTAGTAGGGGCGCGGAGCAATCAGCCCCAGCATTTT. Translating gives CASRVVGARSNQPQHF.

This sequence joins TRBV5-8 and TRBJ1-4; TRBD1 aligns across 8 bases. CDR1 is SGHTS, CDR2 YDEGEE, per germline. V dropped 1 base and J dropped 4; count of bases not matched to a gene: 12. CDR3 length: 18 residues. CDR3 nucleotides: TGTGCCAGCAGCTTGAAAGGGACAGGCTCCTACCATAATGAAAAACTGTTTTTT. Translating it yields CASSLKGTGSYHNEKLFF.

J is TRBJ2-7 and V is TRBV19, with TRBD1 matching over 10 bases. Germline lookup yields CDR1 LNHDA and CDR2 SQIVND (reference sequence). The V and J ends lost 7 bases and 3 bases, in that order; junction bases with no gene match: 6. The CDR3 loop spans 14 amino acids. The CDR3 DNA follows: TGTGCCAGTACCCGGGACAGGGGAGGCTACGAGCAGTACTTC. It specifies CASTRDRGGYEQYF. Complete variable domain (other parts from reference TRBV19 and TRBJ2-7): DGGITQSPKYLFRKEGQNVTLSCEQNLNHDAMYWYRQDPGQGLRLIYYSQIVNDFQKGDIAEGYSVSREKKESFPLTVTSAQKNPTAFYLCASTRDRGGYEQYFGPGTRLTVT.